This T cell receptor beta chain was observed in a study of PD-1 blockade in classical Hodgkin lymphoma. CDR1 SGHTA and CDR2 FQGTGA come from the germline V gene. J gave up 1 base and V 5 bases, and 11 bases lay outside the gene matches. The CDR3 contains 17 residues. This clone was recorded only once. Relapse after autologous stem cell transplantation occurred in every patient, and brentuximab vedotin exposure varied. The table came from immunoSEQ multiplex PCR; TCRdb's copy has only in-frame clones and leaves some out. The sample records about 150,000 clones, approximately 72% being singletons. The source of this sequence is a human donor with classical Hodgkin lymphoma. The source material was peripheral blood mononuclear cells (PBMCs), sampled before the second cycle of nivolumab. This rearrangement joins TRBV7-3 to TRBJ2-3; 8 positions match TRBD2. The CDR3 DNA follows: TGTGCCAGCAGCCCCCCCCGGGGAGCGGGGGGCACAGATACGCAGTATTTT. This codes for CASSPPRGAGGTDTQYF.